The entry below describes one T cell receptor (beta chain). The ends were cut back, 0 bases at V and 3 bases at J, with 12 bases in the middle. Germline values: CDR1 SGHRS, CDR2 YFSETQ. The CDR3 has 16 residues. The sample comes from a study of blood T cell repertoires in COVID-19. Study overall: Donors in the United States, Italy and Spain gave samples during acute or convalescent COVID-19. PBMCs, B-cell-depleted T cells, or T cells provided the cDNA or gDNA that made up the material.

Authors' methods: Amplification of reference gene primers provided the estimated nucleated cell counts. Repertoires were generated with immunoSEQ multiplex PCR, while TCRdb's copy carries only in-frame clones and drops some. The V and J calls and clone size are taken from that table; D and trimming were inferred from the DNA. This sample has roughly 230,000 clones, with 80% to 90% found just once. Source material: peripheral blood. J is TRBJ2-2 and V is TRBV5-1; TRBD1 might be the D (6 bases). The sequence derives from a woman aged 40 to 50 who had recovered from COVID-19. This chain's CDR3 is CASSLGDRHHTGELFF. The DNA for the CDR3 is TGCGCCAGCAGCTTGGGAGACAGGCACCACACCGGGGAGCTGTTTTTT. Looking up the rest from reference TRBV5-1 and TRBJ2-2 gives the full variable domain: KAGVTQTPRYLIKTRGQQVTLSCSPISGHRSVSWYQQTPGQGLQFLFEYFSETQRNKGNFPGRFSGRQFSNSRSEMNVSTLELGDSALYLCASSLGDRHHTGELFFGEGSRLTVL.